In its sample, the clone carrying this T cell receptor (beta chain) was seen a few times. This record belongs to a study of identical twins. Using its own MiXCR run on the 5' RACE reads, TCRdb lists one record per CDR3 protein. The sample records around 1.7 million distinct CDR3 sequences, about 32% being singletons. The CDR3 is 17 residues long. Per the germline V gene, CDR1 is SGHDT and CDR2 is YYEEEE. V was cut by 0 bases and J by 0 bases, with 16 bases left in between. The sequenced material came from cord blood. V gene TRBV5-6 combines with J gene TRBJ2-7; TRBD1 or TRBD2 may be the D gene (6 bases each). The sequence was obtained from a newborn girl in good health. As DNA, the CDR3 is TGTGCCAGCAGCTTGGCCGGTTTTTGGGGGGCCTCCTACGAGCAGTACTTC. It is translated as CASSLAGFWGASYEQYF.